Below, 16 T cell receptor beta chains from the same sample are listed, as sequenced in a study of T-cell reconstitution after alpha-beta-depleted transplantation in children. General study results and limits: It was newly produced T cells that mostly accounted for T-cell counts and diversity one year after transplant.

Library preparation (for TCRbeta) was performed with unique molecular identifiers. TCRdb fed the PCR reads into MiXCR, producing one record per CDR3 protein. This table holds approximately 300,000 distinct CDR3 sequences, around 7.1% found once. For these TCRs, the target antigens are not known. Here the sequenced sample was peripheral blood, taken 360 days after TCRalphabeta/CD19-depleted stem cell transplant. These receptors were collected from a female patient between 2 and 15 years old who had a stem cell transplant for Fanconi anemia, so the T cells may come from the graft donor.

This clonotype was counted many times. The chain uses TRBV6-5 and TRBJ1-1, with D possibly TRBD1 on 5 matching bases. The CDR3 is 15 amino acids. V shed 5 bases and J shed 0 bases, with 13 bases lying between them. Germline V CDR1 and CDR2: MNHEY, SVGAGI. The CDR3 region has the DNA TGTGCCAGCAGTCTGGATCGGGGCCTGAACACTGAAGCTTTCTTT. Protein sequence: CASSLDRGLNTEAFF.

This chain uses TRBV10-1 with TRBJ1-5, with no clear D. Trimming took off 0 bases at V and 3 bases at J, with 3 bases between the two ends. This CDR3 has 13 residues. Germline V gives CDR1 WNHNN, CDR2 SYGVQD (reference sequence). The CDR3 nucleotides read TGCGCCAGCAGTGAGTCGTACAATCAGCCCCAGCATTTT. Its translation: CASSESYNQPQHF.

In this sample, this clonotype turned up a few times. The V gene is TRBV28, the J gene TRBJ1-3; D ambiguous. Germline values: CDR1 MDHEN, CDR2 SYDVKM. The CDR3 is made up of 15 amino acids. V dropped 2 bases and J dropped 0 bases, with 8 bases sitting between them. The chain's CDR3 is CASSLDIRSGNTIYF. The CDR3 region has the DNA TGTGCCAGCAGTTTAGACATACGCTCTGGAAACACCATATATTTT. The whole variable domain, filled in from reference TRBV28 and TRBJ1-3, reads DVKVTQSSRYLVKRTGEKVFLECVQDMDHENMFWYRQDPGLGLRLIYFSYDVKMKEKGDIPEGYSVSREKKERFSLILESASTNQTSMYLCASSLDIRSGNTIYFGEGSWLTVV.

This clonotype was picked up many times. The rearrangement uses TRBV10-3 and TRBJ2-7; 11 bases fit TRBD2. The CDR3 spans 14 residues. The trim removed 6 bases at V and 1 base at J, leaving 2 bases unmatched. From germline, CDR1 is ENHRY and CDR2 SYGVKD. The CDR3 region is CAISPSGGSYEQYF. The DNA for the CDR3 is TGTGCCATCAGCCCTAGCGGGGGGTCCTACGAGCAGTACTTC.

This clonotype was seen at least ten times. The chain joins TRBV5-1 to TRBJ2-1; TRBD1 matches at 10 bases. The CDR3 length is 13 residues. J gave up 4 bases and V 6 bases, and 1 base lay outside the gene matches. The germline V gene has CDR1 SGHRS and CDR2 YFSETQ. The CDR3 sequence is CASKGQGYNEQFF. In DNA, the CDR3 is TGCGCCAGCAAGGGACAGGGGTACAATGAGCAGTTCTTC.

Many counts were recorded for this clonotype. The CDR3 loop is CASSPDREGYEQYF. The CDR3 bases are TGTGCCAGCAGCCCGGACAGGGAGGGGTACGAGCAGTACTTC. This rearrangement joins TRBV5-6 to TRBJ2-7, with a weak D call TRBD1 (8 bases). There are 14 residues in the CDR3. V was shortened by 4 bases and J by 4 bases, with 15 bases between the two germline ends. CDR1 and CDR2 from the germline V gene are SGHDT and YYEEEE.

This clonotype was counted ten times or more. The gene calls are TRBV20-1 and TRBJ2-5; 8 nucleotides match TRBD2. This CDR3 spans 14 amino acids. The trim removed 7 bases at V and 5 bases at J, leaving 12 bases unmatched. Per germline, CDR1 DFQATT and CDR2 SNEGSKA (reference sequence). CDR3 residues: CSVTGREGGETQYF. CDR3 sequence (DNA): TGCAGTGTCACGGGTCGGGAGGGGGGGGAGACCCAGTACTTC.

In this sample, this clonotype turned up a few times. The CDR3 DNA sequence: TGCGCCAGCAGCTTGGCCCGGGACTGGGCAAACAATGAGCAGTTCTTC. Its translation: CASSLARDWANNEQFF. This chain joins TRBV5-1 and TRBJ2-1; D is possibly TRBD2 (6 bases). The germline CDR1 and CDR2 sequences are SGHRS and YFSETQ. CDR3 size: 16 residues. Trimming shortened V by 0 bases and J by 5 bases, and 15 bases separated the two germline ends.

This clonotype was detected only a few times. The rearrangement uses TRBV12-3 or TRBV12-4 and TRBJ1-2; possibly TRBD1 for D (5 bases). The germline V and J ends were trimmed by 1 base and 7 bases, with 16 bases remaining between them. The CDR3 length is 15 residues. CDR3 residues: CASSLVIQGGGGYTF. The CDR3, as DNA: TGTGCCAGCAGTTTAGTTATTCAGGGTGGAGGTGGCTACACCTTC.

At least ten counts were recorded for this clonotype. This chain uses TRBV20-1 with TRBJ1-4, with a tentative D call TRBD1 (6 bases). The germline V gene has CDR1 DFQATT and CDR2 SNEGSKA (reference sequence). The ends were cut back, 0 bases at V and 8 bases at J, with 13 bases in the middle. The CDR3 has 14 residues. The CDR3 DNA follows: TGCAGTGCTAGAGATAACGGGGGCGGGGAAAAACTGTTTTTT. Protein product: CSARDNGGGEKLFF.

This clonotype was seen a few times. V usage is TRBV3-1 and J usage is TRBJ2-2; weak D call: TRBD1 (5 bases). The V gene's germline CDR1 is LGHDT and CDR2 YNNKEL (reference sequence). V was trimmed by 2 bases and J by 4 bases, leaving 14 bases between them. CDR3 length: 16 amino acids. This chain's CDR3 is CASSQISQGSTGELFF. The CDR3, as DNA: TGTGCCAGCAGCCAAATTTCCCAGGGCAGCACCGGGGAGCTGTTTTTT.

This clonotype was found many times. V and J are TRBV20-1 and TRBJ2-1; D possibly corresponds to TRBD2 (6 bases). Between the trimmed V and J ends, which lost 3 bases and 10 bases, there was a span of 22 bases. This CDR3 region has 15 residues. Germline V lookup: CDR1 DFQATT, CDR2 SNEGSKA (reference sequence). In nucleotides, the CDR3 is TGCAGTGCTAGGGGGGAGGCGGGACCATCGAGAGAGCAGTTCTTC. Translation gives CSARGEAGPSREQFF.

The chain uses TRBV7-9 and TRBJ1-4; a possible D gene is TRBD1 (6 bases). The ends were cut back, 5 bases at V and 5 bases at J, with 12 bases in the middle. The CDR3 covers 14 residues. Germline V gives CDR1 SEHNR, CDR2 FQNEAQ (reference sequence). CDR3 amino acids: CASSDGQRNEKLFF. The CDR3 DNA follows: TGTGCCAGCAGCGATGGACAGCGCAATGAAAAACTGTTTTTT.

This clonotype appeared many times. The chain joins TRBV5-1 to TRBJ2-7; either TRBD1 or TRBD2 may fit D (6 bases each). The CDR3 has 14 residues. CDR1 and CDR2 (germline): SGHRS, YFSETQ. Deletions cut 1 base from V and 2 bases from J, with 10 bases between. CDR3 coding DNA: TGCGCCAGCAGCTTGTCGGGGGCCCCCTACGAGCAGTACTTC. Residues: CASSLSGAPYEQYF.

This chain uses TRBV6-6 with TRBJ2-4, with a weak D call TRBD2 (6 bases). From germline, CDR1 is MNHNY and CDR2 SVGAGI (reference sequence). V lost 5 bases and J 7 bases, leaving 12 bases between the germline ends. The CDR3 extends over 13 amino acids. Written as DNA, the CDR3 is TGTGCCAGCAGTCTCGGACGGGAGAACATTCAGTACTTC. This translates into CASSLGRENIQYF.

The CDR3 DNA follows: TGTGCCACCAGCGGGTCGACAGGGCGGAACACTGAAGCTTTCTTT. The encoded protein is CATSGSTGRNTEAFF. The rearrangement uses TRBV15 and TRBJ1-1, with 7 nucleotides matching TRBD1. There are 15 residues in the CDR3. Germline values: CDR1 LNHNV, CDR2 YYDKDF (reference sequence). The J segment lost 1 base and the V segment lost 5 bases, leaving 7 bases of the junction unmatched. Supplemented by reference TRBV15 and TRBJ1-1, the full variable domain reads DAMVIQNPRYQVTQFGKPVTLSCSQTLNHNVMYWYQQKSSQAPKLLFHYYDKDFNNEADTPDNFQSRRPNTSFCFLDIRSPGLGDTAMYLCATSGSTGRNTEAFFGQGTRLTVV.